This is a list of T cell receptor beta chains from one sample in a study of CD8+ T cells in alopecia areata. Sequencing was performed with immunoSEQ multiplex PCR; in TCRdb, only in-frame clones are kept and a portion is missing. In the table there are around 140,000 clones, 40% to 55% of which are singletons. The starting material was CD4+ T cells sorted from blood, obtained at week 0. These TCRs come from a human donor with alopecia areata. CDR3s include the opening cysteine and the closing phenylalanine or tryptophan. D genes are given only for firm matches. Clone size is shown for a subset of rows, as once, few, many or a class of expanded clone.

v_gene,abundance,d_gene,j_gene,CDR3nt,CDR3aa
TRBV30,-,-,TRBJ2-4,TGTGCCACCGGACCCTCGTTGGACATTCAGTACTTC,CATGPSLDIQYF
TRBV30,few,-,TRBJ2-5,TGTGCCTGGAGTGGAATGACAGCGTTCCAAGAGACCCAGTACTTC,CAWSGMTAFQETQYF
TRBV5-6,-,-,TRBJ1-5,TGTGCCAGCAGCTCCGAGGGGCGAAATCAGCCCCAGCATTTT,CASSSEGRNQPQHF
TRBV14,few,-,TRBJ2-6,TGTGCCAGCAGCCTTAGGACTGGGGCCAACGTCCTGACTTTC,CASSLRTGANVLTF
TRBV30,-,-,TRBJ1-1,TGTGCCTGGGAACAGGGAAACACTGAAGCTTTCTTT,CAWEQGNTEAFF
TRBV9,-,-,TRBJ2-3,TGTGCCAGCAGCACCCAGTGGGCAGATACGCAGTATTTT,CASSTQWADTQYF
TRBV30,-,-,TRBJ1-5,TGTGCCTGGAGCTGGGGGGCCGATGATCAGCCCCAGCATTTT,CAWSWGADDQPQHF
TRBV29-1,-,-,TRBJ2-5,TGCAGCGGGGGGCTTCCCCAAGAGACCCAGTACTTC,CSGGLPQETQYF
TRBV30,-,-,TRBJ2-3,TGTGCCTGGAGTGTGGGGGTTAGGACAGATACGCAGTATTTT,CAWSVGVRTDTQYF
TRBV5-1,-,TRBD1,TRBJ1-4,TGCGCCAGCAGCACAGGGACAGGTACAACTAATGAAAAACTGTTTTTT,CASSTGTGTTNEKLFF
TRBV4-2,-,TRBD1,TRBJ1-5,TGTGCCAGCAGCCATCCCGGGACAGGGGGTGATCAGCCCCAGCATTTT,CASSHPGTGGDQPQHF
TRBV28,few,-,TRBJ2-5,TGTGCCAGCGGGTTGGAAGAGACCCAGTACTTC,CASGLEETQYF
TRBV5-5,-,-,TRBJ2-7,TGTGCCAGCAGGCCATCTCCCGGGGCTTGGGGCGAGTACTTC,CASRPSPGAWGEYF
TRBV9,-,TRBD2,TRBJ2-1,TGTGCCAGCAGCGTACCCGGACTAGCGGGATCCTACAATGAGCAGTTCTTC,CASSVPGLAGSYNEQFF
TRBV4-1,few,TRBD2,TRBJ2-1,TGCGCCAGCAGCCAAGATATCAGAGTTCGAGCGGGACCCCTCCGGTCCTACAATGAGCAGTTCTTC,CASSQDIRVRAGPLRSYNEQFF
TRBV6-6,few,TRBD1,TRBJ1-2,TGTGCCAGCAGTTCCCAGGGGGGGCTTGACTATGGCTACACCTTC,CASSSQGGLDYGYTF
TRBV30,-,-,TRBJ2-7,TGTGCCTGGAGGGGATACGGGAGCTCCTACGAGCAGTACTTC,CAWRGYGSSYEQYF
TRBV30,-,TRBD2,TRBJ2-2,TGTGCCTGGAGTGTGCAGGGCGGGAGAGCCGGGGAGCTGTTTTTT,CAWSVQGGRAGELFF
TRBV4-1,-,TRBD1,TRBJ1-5,TGCGCCAGCAGCCAGGGAAGACAGGGGGGTCAGCCCCAGCATTTT,CASSQGRQGGQPQHF
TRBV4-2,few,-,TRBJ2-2,TGTGCCAGCAGCCAAGGGGGCGGGGAGCTGTTTTTT,CASSQGGGELFF
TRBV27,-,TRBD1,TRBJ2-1,TGTGCCACTGGGACAGGTTTAACCCATGAGCAGTTCTTC,CATGTGLTHEQFF
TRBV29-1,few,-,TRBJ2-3,TGCAGCGTTGATGACGGGAAGGTCGGGGGAGATACGCAGTATTTT,CSVDDGKVGGDTQYF
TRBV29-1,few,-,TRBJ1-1,TGCAGCGTGGACCCTGGGGGAACTGAAGCTTTCTTT,CSVDPGGTEAFF
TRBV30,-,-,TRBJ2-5,TGTGCCTGGAGTGTTGCTCAAGAGACCCAGTACTTC,CAWSVAQETQYF
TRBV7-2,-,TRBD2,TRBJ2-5,TGTGCCAGCAGCCCAAGACTAGCGGGAGGGCCTCTTGGAGAGACCCAGTACTTC,CASSPRLAGGPLGETQYF
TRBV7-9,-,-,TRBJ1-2,TGTGCCAGCAGCTTAGAAGGGGTAGGCTACACCTTC,CASSLEGVGYTF
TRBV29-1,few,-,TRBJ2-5,TGCAGCGTGGAGGGGTCGGGAAGGGAGACCCAGTACTTC,CSVEGSGRETQYF
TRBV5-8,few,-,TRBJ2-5,TGTGCCAGCAGCCCCCCTGGGAGGAACCAGTACTTC,CASSPPGRNQYF
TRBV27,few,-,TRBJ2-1,TGTGCCAGCAGTCTTGATGAGCAGTTCTTC,CASSLDEQFF
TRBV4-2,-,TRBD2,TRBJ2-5,TGTGCCAGCAGCCAAGATAAAGCGGGAGGGCCCTCGGGGGAGACCCAGTACTTC,CASSQDKAGGPSGETQYF
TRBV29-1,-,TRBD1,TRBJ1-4,TGCAGCGCACGGAGGGGGCTTGAAAAACTGTTTTTT,CSARRGLEKLFF
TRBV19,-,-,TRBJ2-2,TGTGCCAGTAGTATAGATCCCACCGGGGAGCTGTTTTTT,CASSIDPTGELFF
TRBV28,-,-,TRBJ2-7,TGTGCCAGCAGCCTCGCTAGTTCGCAGTACTTC,CASSLASSQYF
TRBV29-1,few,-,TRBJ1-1,TGCAGCGCGCAGGCGGGGGGCACTGAAGCTTTCTTT,CSAQAGGTEAFF
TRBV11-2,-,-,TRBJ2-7,TGTGCCAGCAGCTCTCAGCGGACGGCCTGGGACGAGCAGTACTTC,CASSSQRTAWDEQYF
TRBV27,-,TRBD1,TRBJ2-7,TGTGCCAGCAGCCGAGGGACAGGCAGATCCTACGAGCAGTACTTC,CASSRGTGRSYEQYF
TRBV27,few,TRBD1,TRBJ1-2,TGTGCCAGCAGTTTCATCGGACAGGTCCCTGTCACCTTC,CASSFIGQVPVTF
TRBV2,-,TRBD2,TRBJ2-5,TGTGCCAGCAGTGGAGCGGGAGGCCCCCAAGAGACCCAGTACTTC,CASSGAGGPQETQYF
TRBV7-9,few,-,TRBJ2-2,TGTGCCAGCAGCTCCACCGGGGACACCGGGGAGCTGTTTTTT,CASSSTGDTGELFF
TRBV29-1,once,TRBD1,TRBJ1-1,TGCAGCGTTGCGGGACAGGGAAGACAGACTGAAGCTTTCTTT,CSVAGQGRQTEAFF
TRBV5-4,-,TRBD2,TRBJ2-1,TGTGCCAGCAGCTTACTAGCGCCTGGCAATGAGCAGTTCTTC,CASSLLAPGNEQFF
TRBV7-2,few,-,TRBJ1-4,TGTGCCAGCAGCTTAGACTGGGATCTCCCAACTAATGAAAAACTGTTTTTT,CASSLDWDLPTNEKLFF
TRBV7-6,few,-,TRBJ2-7,TGTGCCAGCAGCTTGAGAATCTCCTACGAGCAGTACTTC,CASSLRISYEQYF
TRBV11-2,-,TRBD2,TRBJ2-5,TGTGCCAGCAGCTTAGATACCCATGCTAGCGGCGGTTTGGGGTACTTC,CASSLDTHASGGLGYF
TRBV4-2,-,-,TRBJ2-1,TGTGCCAGCAGCCAAGATCTCGGTAGCTCCTACAATGAGCAGTTCTTC,CASSQDLGSSYNEQFF
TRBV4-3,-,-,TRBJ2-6,TGCGCCAGCAGCCAAGAGGGGTATTCTGGGGCCAACGTCCTGACTTTC,CASSQEGYSGANVLTF
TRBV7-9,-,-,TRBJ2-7,TGTGCCAGCAGCTTAGGACGCGAGCAGTACTTC,CASSLGREQYF